Listed here is a single T cell receptor beta chain. Participants, about 18 to 89 years old, spanned about two dozen US areas. Up to 2 weeks before entering the study, exposed participants had met a COVID-19 case. This sample was included in a study of blood T cell repertoires in COVID-19. About the study: There were acute and convalescent COVID-19 samples, and they came from the United States, Italy and Spain. PBMCs, B-cell-depleted T cells, or T cells provided the cDNA or gDNA that made up the material.

Sequencing used immunoSEQ multiplex PCR; TCRdb keeps in-frame clones, though not all of them. The sample includes approximately 200,000 clones, roughly 90% of them seen just once. The TCR was taken from a woman in her twenties or thirties who had been exposed to COVID-19. Sample: PBMCs or T cells enriched from blood (not recorded which).

CDR3 coding DNA: TGTGCCAGCAGCTTGGGCGGGAATGGAAACACCATATATTTT. Its translation is CASSLGGNGNTIYF. This rearrangement joins TRBV5-5 to TRBJ1-3; no definite D call. Trimming stripped 0 bases from V and 3 bases from J, with 7 bases between. Germline CDR1 is SGHKS and CDR2 is YYEKEE (reference sequence). This CDR3 is built from 14 residues.